The T cell receptor (beta chain) described here comes from a study of Graves' ophthalmopathy and Graves' hyperthyroidism. Study-level information: The blood sample was drawn at first diagnosis and before any treatment. Study conclusions and caveats: Blood also carried most expanded thyroid clonotypes exceeding 0.001 frequency.

J gave up 11 bases and V 4 bases, and 8 bases lay outside the gene matches. Germline V gene lookup returns CDR1 SQVTM and CDR2 ANQGSEA. This CDR3 comprises 11 residues. As to this clonotype: Its antigen is as yet unknown.

RNA transcripts provided the template for amplifying TCR beta CDR3 regions. The workflow started with a first-round RT-PCR run with HTBI primers and then moved on to a second-round multiplex PCR. TCRdb analysed the multiplex PCR reads with MiXCR anew, one entry per CDR3 protein. The sample holds around 670,000 distinct CDR3 sequences; about 44% are singletons and the top ten take 44%. Thyroid ultrasound, orbital computed tomography, TRAb, serum thyroxine and clinical symptoms formed the basis of diagnosis. Isolation of PBMCs was performed using 7.5 to 10 ml of fresh peripheral blood. The sample comprised peripheral blood. This TCR was sampled from an adult man with Graves' ophthalmopathy. The gene calls are TRBV29-1 and TRBJ2-7; 7 bases map to TRBD1. As DNA, the CDR3 is TGCAGCGTTGTTCGGACAGGCCTGGAGTACTTC. Its translation: CSVVRTGLEYF.